The clone carrying this T cell receptor (beta chain) occurred a few times. What it binds is unknown. TCRdb reprocessed the PCR reads with MiXCR, giving one entry per CDR3 protein. The sample shows about 39,000 distinct CDR3 sequences, roughly 18% of them seen only once. This CDR3 is 14 amino acids long. V lost 2 bases and J lost 0, with 8 bases in between. Germline-derived CDR1 and CDR2 are SGHRS and YFSETQ. Sorting defined naive CD8 T cells as CD8+CD4-CCR7+CD45RA+. The sample originates from a study of molecular identifiers for immune sequencing clone quantification. Study observations and caveats: Sizes of clones that are highly expanded could be underestimated (if identical TCR molecules share a barcode). Clonotypes surpassing 20 RNA copies contained over 97% of effector molecules, versus under 1% in naive cells. Spiked Jurkat TCR RNA originating from one cell could reportedly be identified amid some 920,000 naive cells.

The sample consisted of naive CD8+ T cells from blood, with Jurkat cell RNA spiked in. As for subset: FACS-sorted CD8+CD4-CCR7+CD45RA+ naive T cells. This receptor was identified in a human donor in good health. Some libraries in this study had Jurkat cell RNA spiked in. The chain links TRBV5-1 to TRBJ1-1, with D perhaps TRBD1 (5 bases). The CDR3, as DNA: TGCGCCAGCAGCTTCTGGGGGGTGAACACTGAAGCTTTCTTT. Protein sequence: CASSFWGVNTEAFF.